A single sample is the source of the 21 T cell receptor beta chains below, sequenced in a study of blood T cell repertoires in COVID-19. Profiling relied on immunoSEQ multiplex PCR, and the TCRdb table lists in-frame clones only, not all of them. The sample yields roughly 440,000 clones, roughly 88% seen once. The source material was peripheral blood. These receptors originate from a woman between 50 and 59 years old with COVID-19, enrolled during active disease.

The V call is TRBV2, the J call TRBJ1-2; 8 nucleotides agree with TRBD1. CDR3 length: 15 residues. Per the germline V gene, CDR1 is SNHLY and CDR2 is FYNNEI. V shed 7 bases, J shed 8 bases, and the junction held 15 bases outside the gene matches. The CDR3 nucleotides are TGTGCCAGCACCCGTGACAGGGGCGTCTGGTCGGGCTACACCTTC. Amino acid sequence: CASTRDRGVWSGYTF. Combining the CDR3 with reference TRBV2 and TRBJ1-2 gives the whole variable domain EPEVTQTPSHQVTQMGQEVILRCVPISNHLYFYWYRQILGQKVEFLVSFYNNEISEKSEIFDDQFSVERPDGSNFTLKIRSTKLEDSAMYFCASTRDRGVWSGYTFGSGTRLTVV.

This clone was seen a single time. The CDR3 DNA sequence: TGTGCCAGCAGCTACCCGGGACAGGCAATCTCTGGGGCCAACGTCCTGACTTTC. It is translated as CASSYPGQAISGANVLTF. The J gene is TRBJ2-6, the V gene TRBV5-4; 8 nucleotides line up with TRBD1. CDR1 SGHNT and CDR2 YYREEE come from the germline V gene (reference sequence). V trimming: 3 bases; J trimming: 0 bases; junction bases outside the gene matches: 8. The CDR3 extends over 18 amino acids.

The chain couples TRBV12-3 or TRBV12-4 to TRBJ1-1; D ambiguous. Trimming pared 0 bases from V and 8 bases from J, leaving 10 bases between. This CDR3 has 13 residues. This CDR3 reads CASSLALVTEAFF. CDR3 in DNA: TGTGCCAGCAGTTTAGCGCTGGTGACAGAAGCTTTCTTT.

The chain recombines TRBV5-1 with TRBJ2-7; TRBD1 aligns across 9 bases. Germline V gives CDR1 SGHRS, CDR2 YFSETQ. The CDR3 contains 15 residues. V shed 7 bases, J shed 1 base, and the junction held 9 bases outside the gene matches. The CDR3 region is CASSGNRGPSYEQYF. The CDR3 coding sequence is TGCGCCAGCTCTGGGAACAGGGGGCCTTCCTACGAGCAGTACTTC.

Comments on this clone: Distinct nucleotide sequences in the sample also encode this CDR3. The CDR3 region has the DNA TGTGCCAGTAGCCCCGCCGGACAGGGTGCCTACGAGCAGTACTTC. It codes for CASSPAGQGAYEQYF. The V call is TRBV19, the J call TRBJ2-7, with TRBD1 matching over 8 bases. V lost 6 bases, J lost 2 bases, and 9 bases stayed unmatched. The germline CDR1 and CDR2 sequences are LNHDA and SQIVND (reference sequence). CDR3 length: 15 amino acids. Using reference TRBV19 and TRBJ2-7 for the parts outside the CDR3, the full variable domain is DGGITQSPKYLFRKEGQNVTLSCEQNLNHDAMYWYRQDPGQGLRLIYYSQIVNDFQKGDIAEGYSVSREKKESFPLTVTSAQKNPTAFYLCASSPAGQGAYEQYFGPGTRLTVT.

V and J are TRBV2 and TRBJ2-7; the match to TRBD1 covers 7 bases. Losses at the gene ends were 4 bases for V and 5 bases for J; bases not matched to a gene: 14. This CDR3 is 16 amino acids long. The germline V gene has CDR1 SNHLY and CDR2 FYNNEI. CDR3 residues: CASSGTFDRDEDEQYF. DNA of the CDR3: TGTGCCAGCAGTGGGACCTTCGACAGGGACGAAGACGAGCAGTACTTC.

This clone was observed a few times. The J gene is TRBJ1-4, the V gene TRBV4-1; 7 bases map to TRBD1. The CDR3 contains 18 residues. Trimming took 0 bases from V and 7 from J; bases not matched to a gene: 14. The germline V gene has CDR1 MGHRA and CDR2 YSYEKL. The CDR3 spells CASSQDDGDREVGEKLFF. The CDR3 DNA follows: TGCGCCAGCAGCCAAGACGATGGCGACAGGGAAGTTGGTGAAAAACTGTTTTTT.

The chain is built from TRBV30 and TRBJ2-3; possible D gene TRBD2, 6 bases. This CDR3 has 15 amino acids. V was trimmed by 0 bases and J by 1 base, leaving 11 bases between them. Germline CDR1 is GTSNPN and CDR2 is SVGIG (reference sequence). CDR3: CAWSVEAGRTDTQYF. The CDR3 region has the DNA TGTGCCTGGAGTGTTGAGGCGGGACGCACAGATACGCAGTATTTT.

CDR3 nucleotides: TGTGCCTGGCAGGGGGCGCCTTGGGAGACCCAGTACTTC. It codes for CAWQGAPWETQYF. The V and J genes are TRBV30 and TRBJ2-5, with TRBD1 matching 8 bases. Germline V lookup: CDR1 GTSNPN, CDR2 SVGIG (reference sequence). Trimming removed 5 bases from V and 5 bases from J; junction bases left unmatched: 7. This CDR3 has 13 residues.

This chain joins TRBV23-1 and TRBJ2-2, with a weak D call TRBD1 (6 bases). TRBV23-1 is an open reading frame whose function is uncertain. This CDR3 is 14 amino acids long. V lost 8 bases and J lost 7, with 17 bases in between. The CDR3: CASPGTLQGGELFF. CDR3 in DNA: TGCGCCAGCCCGGGGACACTACAGGGCGGGGAGCTGTTTTTT.

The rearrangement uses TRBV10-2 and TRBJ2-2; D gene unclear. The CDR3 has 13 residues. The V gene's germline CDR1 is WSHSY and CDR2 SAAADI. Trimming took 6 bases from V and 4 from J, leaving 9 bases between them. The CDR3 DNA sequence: TGCGCCAGCAGGGAAGACACCACCGGGGAGCTGTTTTTT. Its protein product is CASREDTTGELFF.

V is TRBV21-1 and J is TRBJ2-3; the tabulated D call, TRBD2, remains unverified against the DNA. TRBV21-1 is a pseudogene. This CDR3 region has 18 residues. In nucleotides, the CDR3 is TGTGCCAGCAACTACATGGGACTAGCGGGGGGGTTAACAGATACGCAGTATTTT. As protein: CASNYMGLAGGLTDTQYF.

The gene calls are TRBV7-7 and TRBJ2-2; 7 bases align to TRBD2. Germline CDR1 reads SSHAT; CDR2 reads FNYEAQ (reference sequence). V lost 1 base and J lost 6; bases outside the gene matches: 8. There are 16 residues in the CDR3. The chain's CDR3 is CASSLGGGTSPGELFF. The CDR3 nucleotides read TGTGCCAGCAGCTTAGGGGGGGGGACCTCCCCCGGGGAGCTGTTTTTT.

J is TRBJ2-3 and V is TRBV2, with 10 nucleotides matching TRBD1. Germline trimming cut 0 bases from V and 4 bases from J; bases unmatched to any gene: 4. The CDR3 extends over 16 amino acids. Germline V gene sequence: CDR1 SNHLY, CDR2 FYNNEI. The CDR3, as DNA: TGTGCCAGCAGTGAAGCCGGGACAGGGGAGGCAGATACGCAGTATTTT. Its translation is CASSEAGTGEADTQYF.

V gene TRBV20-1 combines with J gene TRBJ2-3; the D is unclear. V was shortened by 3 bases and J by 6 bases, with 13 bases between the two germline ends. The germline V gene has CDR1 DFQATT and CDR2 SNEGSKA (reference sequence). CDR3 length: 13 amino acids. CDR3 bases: TGCAGTGCTAGTTTGGTTGGGCGCGATACGCAGTATTTT. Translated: CSASLVGRDTQYF.

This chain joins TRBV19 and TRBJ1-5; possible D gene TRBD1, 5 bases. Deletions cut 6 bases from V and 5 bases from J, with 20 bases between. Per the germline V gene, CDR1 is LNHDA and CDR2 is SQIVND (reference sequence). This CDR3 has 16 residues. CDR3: CASSPPRTRADQPQHF. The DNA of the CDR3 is TGTGCCAGTAGCCCTCCTCGGACCAGGGCAGATCAGCCCCAGCATTTT.

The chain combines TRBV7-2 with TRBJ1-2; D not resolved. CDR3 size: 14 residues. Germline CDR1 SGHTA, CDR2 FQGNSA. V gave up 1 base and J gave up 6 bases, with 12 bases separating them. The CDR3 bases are TGTGCCAGCAGCTTAGGTGGCCACGTGAATGGCTACACCTTC. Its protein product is CASSLGGHVNGYTF. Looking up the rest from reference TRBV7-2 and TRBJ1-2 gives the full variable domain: GAGVSQSPSNKVTEKGKDVELRCDPISGHTALYWYRQSLGQGLEFLIYFQGNSAPDKSGLPSDRFSAERTGGSVSTLTIQRTQQEDSAVYLCASSLGGHVNGYTFGSGTRLTVV.

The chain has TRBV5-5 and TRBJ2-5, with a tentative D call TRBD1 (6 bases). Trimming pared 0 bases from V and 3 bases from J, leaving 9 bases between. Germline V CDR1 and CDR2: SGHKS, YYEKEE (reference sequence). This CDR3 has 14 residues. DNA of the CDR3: TGTGCCAGCAGCTTGGCGGCAGGGGAAGAGACCCAGTACTTC. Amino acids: CASSLAAGEETQYF.

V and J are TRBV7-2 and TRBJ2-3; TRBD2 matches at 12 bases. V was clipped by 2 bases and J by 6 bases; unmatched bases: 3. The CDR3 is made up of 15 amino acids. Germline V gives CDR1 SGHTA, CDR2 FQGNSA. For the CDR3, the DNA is TGTGCCAGCAGCTTAAGACTAGCGGGGGATGATACGCAGTATTTT. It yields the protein CASSLRLAGDDTQYF. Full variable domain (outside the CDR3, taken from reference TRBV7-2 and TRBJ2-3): GAGVSQSPSNKVTEKGKDVELRCDPISGHTALYWYRQSLGQGLEFLIYFQGNSAPDKSGLPSDRFSAERTGGSVSTLTIQRTQQEDSAVYLCASSLRLAGDDTQYFGPGTRLTVL.

The CDR3 sequence is CASSEGRGGPYEQYF. DNA for the CDR3: TGTGCCAGCAGTGAAGGGAGGGGGGGTCCGTACGAGCAGTACTTC. V and J are TRBV6-1 and TRBJ2-7; D might be TRBD2 (7 bases). The V gene lost 1 base and the J gene lost 4 bases, with 14 bases spanning the gap. This CDR3 region has 15 residues. Germline V lookup: CDR1 MNHNS, CDR2 SASEGT.

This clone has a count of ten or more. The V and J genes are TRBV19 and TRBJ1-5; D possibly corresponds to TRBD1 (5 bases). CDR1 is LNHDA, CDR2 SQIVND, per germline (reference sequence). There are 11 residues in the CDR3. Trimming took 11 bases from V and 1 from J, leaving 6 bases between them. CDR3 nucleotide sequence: TGTGCCGGGGGGAGCAATCAGCCCCAGCATTTT. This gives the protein CAGGSNQPQHF.